The present entry profiles one T cell receptor (beta chain) with its context. These data come from a study of T cell changes during pregnancy in multiple sclerosis. CDR1 and CDR2 from the germline V gene are SGDLS and YYNGEE. The CDR3 covers 15 residues. V lost 4 bases to trimming and J lost 6 bases; unmatched junction nucleotides: 9. Assay: immunoSEQ multiplex PCR; the TCRdb copy retains only in-frame clones and omits some. Altogether fewer than 130,000 clones are present, roughly nine tenths being singletons, with the ten largest covering about 3%. The rearrangement links TRBV9 to TRBJ2-2, with 7 bases fitting TRBD2. The source is a female donor with multiple sclerosis, enrolled in a pregnancy study. Sequencing was performed on peripheral blood, taken after pregnancy. The DNA of the CDR3 is TGTGCCAGCAGCCCCACAGCGGGGAGCCCCGGGGAGCTGTTTTTT. Translating it yields CASSPTAGSPGELFF.